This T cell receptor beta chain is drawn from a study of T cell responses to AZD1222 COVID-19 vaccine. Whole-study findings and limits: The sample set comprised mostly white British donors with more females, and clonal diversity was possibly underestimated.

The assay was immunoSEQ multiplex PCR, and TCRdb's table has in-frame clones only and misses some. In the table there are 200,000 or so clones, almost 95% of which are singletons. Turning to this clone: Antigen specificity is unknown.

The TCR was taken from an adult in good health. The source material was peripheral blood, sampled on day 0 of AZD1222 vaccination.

For the CDR3, the DNA is TGTGCCAGCAGCCCTCGACAGTACTACGAGCAGTACTTC. It specifies CASSPRQYYEQYF. V gene TRBV13 combines with J gene TRBJ2-7; possible D gene TRBD1, 5 bases. The CDR3 is 13 residues long. From germline, CDR1 is PRHDT and CDR2 FYEKMQ (reference sequence). The V gene lost 5 bases and the J gene lost 3 bases, with 11 bases spanning the gap.